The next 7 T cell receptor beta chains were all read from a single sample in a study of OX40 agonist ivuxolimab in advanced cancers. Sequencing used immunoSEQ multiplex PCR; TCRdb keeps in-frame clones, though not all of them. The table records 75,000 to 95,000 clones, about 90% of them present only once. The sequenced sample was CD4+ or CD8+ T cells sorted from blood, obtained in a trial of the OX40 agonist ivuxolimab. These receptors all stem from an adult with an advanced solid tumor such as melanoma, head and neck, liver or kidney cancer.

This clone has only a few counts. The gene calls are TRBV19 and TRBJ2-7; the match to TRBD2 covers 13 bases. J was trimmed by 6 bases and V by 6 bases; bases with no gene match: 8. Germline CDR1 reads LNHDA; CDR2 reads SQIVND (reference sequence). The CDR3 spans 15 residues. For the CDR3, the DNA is TGTGCCAGTAGACCCGCGGGACTAGCGGGAAGCGAGCAGTACTTC. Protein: CASRPAGLAGSEQYF.

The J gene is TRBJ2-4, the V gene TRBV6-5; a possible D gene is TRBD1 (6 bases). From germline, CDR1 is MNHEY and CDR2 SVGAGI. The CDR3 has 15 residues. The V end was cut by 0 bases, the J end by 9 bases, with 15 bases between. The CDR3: CASSYSTGRWSIQYF. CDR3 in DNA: TGTGCCAGCAGTTACTCGACAGGTAGATGGTCCATTCAGTACTTC.

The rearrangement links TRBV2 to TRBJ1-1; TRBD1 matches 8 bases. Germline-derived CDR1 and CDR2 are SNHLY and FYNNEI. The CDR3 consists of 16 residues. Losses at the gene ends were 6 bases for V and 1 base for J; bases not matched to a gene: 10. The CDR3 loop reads CASSGSRGQGNTEAFF. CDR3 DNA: TGTGCCAGCAGCGGCAGCAGGGGGCAAGGGAACACTGAAGCTTTCTTT. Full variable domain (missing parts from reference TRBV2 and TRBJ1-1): EPEVTQTPSHQVTQMGQEVILRCVPISNHLYFYWYRQILGQKVEFLVSFYNNEISEKSEIFDDQFSVERPDGSNFTLKIRSTKLEDSAMYFCASSGSRGQGNTEAFFGQGTRLTVV.

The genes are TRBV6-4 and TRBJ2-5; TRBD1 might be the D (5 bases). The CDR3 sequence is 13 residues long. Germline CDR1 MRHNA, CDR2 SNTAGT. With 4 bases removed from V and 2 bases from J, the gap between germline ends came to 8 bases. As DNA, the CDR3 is TGTGCCAGCAGTGCGAACAGGCAAGAGACCCAGTACTTC. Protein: CASSANRQETQYF.

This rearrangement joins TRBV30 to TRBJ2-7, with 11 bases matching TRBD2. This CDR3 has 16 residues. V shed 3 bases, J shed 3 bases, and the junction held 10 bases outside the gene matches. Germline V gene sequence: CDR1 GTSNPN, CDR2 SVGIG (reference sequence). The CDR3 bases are TGTGCCTGGAGACCTTTGACTAGCGGGACCCGCTACGAGCAGTACTTC. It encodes CAWRPLTSGTRYEQYF.

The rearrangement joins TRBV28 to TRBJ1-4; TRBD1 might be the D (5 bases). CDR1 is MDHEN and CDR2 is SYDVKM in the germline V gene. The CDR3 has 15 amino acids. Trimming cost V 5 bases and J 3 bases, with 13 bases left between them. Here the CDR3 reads CASSPQGGANEKLFF. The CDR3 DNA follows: TGTGCCAGCAGTCCTCAGGGAGGCGCTAATGAAAAACTGTTTTTT.

CDR3 residues: CASSPSRGLDEQYF. The CDR3 nucleotides read TGTGCCAGCAGCCCCTCGAGAGGGCTCGACGAGCAGTACTTC. J is TRBJ2-7 and V is TRBV7-2, with D possibly matching TRBD2 (5 bases). This CDR3 has 14 residues. Germline-derived CDR1 and CDR2 are SGHTA and FQGNSA. V dropped 5 bases and J dropped 5 bases, with 16 bases sitting between them.